This T cell receptor beta chain stems from a study of CD8+ T cells in alopecia areata. Overall study: C3H/HeJ donors with spontaneous alopecia, about 6-12 months old, supplied skin grafts to approximately 6-10-week-old female C3H/HeJ mice.

The germline V and J ends were trimmed by 1 base and 1 base, with 3 bases remaining between them. The CDR3 spans 13 residues. Germline V gives CDR1 LGHNA, CDR2 YNLKQL (reference sequence). Ten or more counts support this clone. What it recognizes is unknown. Gene and germline names: mouse. The read falls 4 residues short of the CDR3 end, and the missing part is taken from the germline J gene. Broader study findings: Shared TCR sequences were less clear between patients than in mice, possibly partly from HLA diversity.

The sample's time point: mouse skin 3 weeks after grafting. Recipient mice gave skin biopsies at grafting and 3 and 6 weeks later. Sequencing used cDNA as its template, made by extracting RNA and reverse transcribing it. Assay used: immunoSEQ multiplex PCR; TCRdb lists only in-frame clones, some missing. The repertoire consists of about 3,000 clones, none detected only once. This TCR was recovered from a C3H/HeJ mouse with alopecia areata. This line is of MHC haplotype H2-k. Sequences were derived from skin, sampled at week 3. The chain recombines TRBV5 with TRBJ2-4, with D unresolved. The CDR3 bases that were read are TGTGCCAGCAGCCAAGCTGGTCAAAAC. Protein sequence: CASSQAGQN. The CDR3 reads in full as CASSQAGQNTLYF.